This section outlines one T cell receptor (beta chain) sequence together with its context. The sample comes from a study of blood T cell repertoires in COVID-19. Study details: COVID-19 samples, acute and convalescent, were from the United States, Italy and Spain. Sample material is recorded as cDNA or gDNA derived from T cells, B-cell-depleted T cells, or PBMCs.

This CDR3 is 15 amino acids long. With 1 base clipped from V and 7 bases from J, the junction kept 9 bases outside the gene matches. Germline CDR1 is SGHVS and CDR2 is FQNEAQ. Methods used by the authors: Using reference gene primer amplification, nucleated cell counts were estimated. Some clones are missing from TCRdb's copy, which holds only in-frame ones; the method was immunoSEQ multiplex PCR. Clone size and V and J calls were adopted from that table, with D and trimming inferred from the DNA. This table holds roughly 150,000 clones, around 77% found once. This TCR was recovered from a man between 65 and 79 years old with acute or convalescent COVID-19. The chain uses TRBV7-8 and TRBJ2-5, with 7 positions matching TRBD2. Sequencing was carried out using peripheral blood. The chain's CDR3 is CASSLVGGSRVTQYF. CDR3 nucleotide sequence: TGTGCCAGCAGCTTAGTGGGCGGGAGTCGTGTGACCCAGTACTTC.